This entry is about one T cell receptor (beta chain). The target antigen is unknown. The CDR3 extends over 16 amino acids. V gave up 4 bases and J gave up 4 bases; unmatched junction bases: 12. CDR1 and CDR2 (germline): SGHTA, FQGTGA. The sample belongs to a study of shared clonotypes between healthy human individuals. For the study at large: Donor ages ranged 18 to 49 years: a couple of women, a few men. The study, taken as a whole, reports: Unshared clonotypes carried lower generation probabilities than those common to all four donors. In general, naive subsets displayed greater estimated richness than memory subsets did.

The test was conducted at deep level. TCRdb's copy holds only in-frame clones and misses some; the assay was immunoSEQ multiplex PCR. There are more than 2,000,000 clones in the sample; roughly nine tenths occur only once, and roughly 0.14% lies in the top ten. This chain joins TRBV7-3 and TRBJ2-7; TRBD1 matches at 8 bases. The source of this sequence is a man aged 18 to 29 in good health. The source material was naive CD4+ T cells sorted from blood. Indicated subset: CD45RA+ positively selected. The CDR3 region is CASSSDPGGLGYEQYF. The CDR3 region has the DNA TGTGCCAGCAGCTCCGACCCAGGGGGCTTGGGGTACGAGCAGTACTTC.